The rows below give T cell receptor beta chains drawn from one sample of a study of naive and memory T cell subsets. TCRdb analysed the UMI-ligation and nested PCR reads with MiXCR anew, one entry per CDR3 protein. This sample has tens of thousands of distinct CDR3 sequences, with about 10% found just once. Sequencing input: naive CD4+ T cells from blood. The receptors here all came from a human donor in good health. The CDR3 runs from the conserved cysteine through the conserved F or W. Fields, in order: clone size, D gene, J gene, V gene, CDR3 protein, CDR3 DNA. The D gene is left open where the match is weak. The listing skips clone size in some rows; elsewhere it reads once, few, many or a size class.

>few|-|TRBJ2-7|TRBV5-1
CASSLGRGGQTYEQYF
TGCGCCAGCAGCCTAGGAAGGGGGGGTCAGACCTACGAGCAGTACTTC
>few|-|TRBJ1-5|TRBV12-3/TRBV12-4
CASSLTTANQPQHF
TGTGCCAGCAGTTTAACGACGGCTAATCAGCCCCAGCATTTT
>many|-|TRBJ1-1|TRBV12-3/TRBV12-4
CAITLNTEAFF
TGTGCCATCACCTTGAACACTGAAGCTTTCTTT
>few|TRBD2|TRBJ2-3|TRBV4-2
CASSQDMLAGFTDTQYF
TGTGCCAGCAGCCAAGATATGCTAGCGGGGTTCACAGATACGCAGTATTTT
>-|TRBD2|TRBJ2-1|TRBV12-3/TRBV12-4
CASSLDRGGHNEQFF
TGTGCCAGCAGTTTAGACCGGGGGGGCCACAATGAGCAGTTCTTC
>few|TRBD1|TRBJ2-7|TRBV6-2/TRBV6-3
CASSNRDRGVEQYF
TGTGCCAGCAGTAACCGGGACAGGGGGGTCGAGCAGTACTTC
>-|TRBD2|TRBJ2-2|TRBV7-2
CASRSSSGNTGELFF
TGTGCCAGCAGGTCATCTAGCGGGAACACCGGGGAGCTGTTTTTT
>few|TRBD1|TRBJ2-2|TRBV6-5
CASTPDRGNTGELFF
TGTGCCAGCACCCCGGACAGGGGGAACACCGGGGAGCTGTTTTTT
>few|TRBD2|TRBJ2-1|TRBV10-2
CASSHRTSGFDNEQFF
TGCGCCAGCAGTCACCGGACTAGCGGGTTTGACAATGAGCAGTTCTTC
>-|TRBD1|TRBJ1-5|TRBV20-1
CSANRGGGNQPQHF
TGCAGTGCAAACAGGGGGGGTGGCAATCAGCCCCAGCATTTT
>few|-|TRBJ1-4|TRBV12-3/TRBV12-4
CASREYPGGRNEKLFF
TGTGCCAGCAGGGAATATCCCGGGGGCCGGAATGAAAAACTGTTTTTT
>-|TRBD2|TRBJ2-1|TRBV14
CASSQRGLAGGLHRYNEQFF
TGTGCCAGCAGCCAGAGAGGTTTAGCGGGGGGGCTTCACCGATACAATGAGCAGTTCTTC
>-|-|TRBJ1-2|TRBV13
CASSLQSYGYTF
TGTGCCAGCTCGCTCCAGTCTTATGGCTACACCTTC
>-|-|TRBJ1-1|TRBV11-3
CASSFGHNTEAFF
TGTGCCAGCAGCTTCGGACACAACACTGAAGCTTTCTTT
>few|-|TRBJ1-6|TRBV27
CANRVRSPLHF
TGTGCCAACCGCGTGAGGTCACCCCTCCACTTT
>-|-|TRBJ1-5|TRBV28
CASSSLTAGQPQHF
TGTGCCAGCAGTTCCCTGACAGCAGGTCAGCCCCAGCATTTT
>many|-|TRBJ2-3|TRBV12-3/TRBV12-4
CASSSSIFASTDTQYF
TGTGCCAGCAGTTCTTCTATCTTTGCTAGCACAGATACGCAGTATTTT
>-|TRBD1|TRBJ1-2|TRBV6-2/TRBV6-3
CASSRDSKLNYGYTF
TGTGCCAGCAGTCGGGACAGCAAACTAAACTATGGCTACACCTTC
>few|-|TRBJ1-1|TRBV6-6
CASYERMNTEAFF
TGTGCCAGCTACGAAAGGATGAACACTGAAGCTTTCTTT
>-|TRBD2|TRBJ2-3|TRBV7-9
CASSPAAGGSTDTQYF
TGTGCCAGCAGCCCCGCAGCGGGGGGGAGCACAGATACGCAGTATTTT
>-|-|TRBJ1-1|TRBV12-3/TRBV12-4
CASSLIGSEAFF
TGTGCCAGCAGCCTCATTGGGTCTGAAGCCTTCTTT
>many|-|TRBJ2-1|TRBV18
CASSPIGDMVNNEQFF
TGTGCCAGCTCACCAATTGGCGACATGGTTAACAATGAGCAGTTCTTC
>many|-|TRBJ1-5|TRBV5-4
CASSHRTGNQPQHF
TGTGCCAGCAGTCACCGGACGGGAAATCAGCCCCAGCATTTT
>few|TRBD2|TRBJ2-3|TRBV7-2
CASSLRRKTSGAGSDTQYF
TGTGCCAGCAGCTTACGCCGCAAGACTAGCGGGGCCGGGTCAGATACGCAGTATTTT
>few|-|TRBJ2-1|TRBV29-1
CSVEWPYNEQFF
TGCAGCGTTGAATGGCCATACAATGAGCAGTTCTTC
>few|TRBD1|TRBJ2-5|TRBV28
CASSPAARDRSQETQYF
TGTGCCAGCAGTCCGGCGGCCCGGGACAGGTCCCAAGAGACCCAGTACTTC
>few|-|TRBJ2-2|TRBV7-9
CASSTRGPITGELFF
TGTGCCAGCAGCACGCGGGGGCCGATCACCGGGGAGCTGTTTTTT
>few|-|TRBJ1-1|TRBV20-1
CSAYKSLNTEAFF
TGCAGTGCTTATAAAAGCCTAAACACTGAAGCTTTCTTT
>few|-|TRBJ1-5|TRBV5-6
CASSLSPGALGPIGAQHF
TGTGCCAGCAGCTTGTCCCCAGGGGCCCTGGGTCCAATTGGAGCCCAGCATTTT
>-|-|TRBJ2-4|TRBV6-2/TRBV6-3
CASSYPGIAKNIQYF
TGTGCCAGCAGTTACCCAGGGATAGCCAAAAACATTCAGTACTTC
>few|-|TRBJ1-2|TRBV19
CASSIDVRDNYGYTF
TGTGCCAGTAGTATAGACGTAAGAGATAACTATGGCTACACCTTC
>-|-|TRBJ1-6|TRBV7-2
CASRRALSLNSPLHF
TGTGCCAGCAGGAGGGCCCTGTCCCTAAATTCACCCCTCCACTTT
>-|TRBD2|TRBJ2-3|TRBV20-1
CSASSGRGGTDTQYF
TGCAGTGCTAGTTCCGGACGGGGGGGCACAGATACGCAGTATTTT
>many|TRBD2|TRBJ2-5|TRBV6-2/TRBV6-3
CASKGSWGLAKETQYF
TGTGCCAGCAAGGGCTCTTGGGGACTAGCGAAAGAGACCCAGTACTTC
>many|-|TRBJ2-7|TRBV15
CATSGLSSYEQYF
TGTGCCACCAGTGGACTGAGCTCCTACGAGCAGTACTTC
>-|-|TRBJ2-1|TRBV27
CASSFSLRLVQANNEQFF
TGTGCCAGCAGTTTTAGCTTAAGATTGGTGCAGGCTAACAATGAGCAGTTCTTC
>few|-|TRBJ2-7|TRBV5-5
CASSPEGHSYEQYF
TGTGCCAGCAGCCCCGAGGGCCACTCCTACGAGCAGTACTTC
>many|-|TRBJ1-1|TRBV5-1
CASSRQAEVNTEAFF
TGCGCCAGCAGCCGCCAAGCAGAAGTCAACACTGAAGCTTTCTTT
>many|-|TRBJ2-1|TRBV12-5
CASGLVRDTSGTTNNEQFF
TGTGCTAGTGGTTTGGTACGGGACACCAGCGGGACGACGAACAATGAGCAGTTCTTC
>many|-|TRBJ1-6|TRBV20-1
CSARDRADSPLHF
TGCAGTGCTAGAGATCGGGCGGATTCACCCCTCCACTTT
>-|-|TRBJ1-1|TRBV5-1
CASSWAQFRGTEAFF
TGCGCCAGCAGCTGGGCACAATTTCGCGGCACTGAAGCTTTCTTT
>many|TRBD1|TRBJ2-7|TRBV18
CASSPGGQGSSYEQYF
TGTGCCAGCTCACCAGGGGGACAGGGCAGCTCCTACGAGCAGTACTTC
>-|-|TRBJ1-1|TRBV6-2/TRBV6-3
CASSKDSSGTEAFF
TGTGCCAGCAGTAAAGACAGCAGTGGGACTGAAGCTTTCTTT
>few|-|TRBJ1-1|TRBV6-5
CASRSTLNTEAFF
TGTGCCAGCAGGAGTACCTTGAACACTGAAGCTTTCTTT